This T cell receptor (beta chain) was retrieved from a study of blood T cells in healthy people across ages. PCR was performed a second time for roughly 6 to 12 cycles using a sample-barcoded 5' primer and a J-beta primer mix. TCRdb reanalysed the 5' RACE reads using MiXCR and keeps one entry per CDR3 protein. In the table there are around 1.7 million distinct CDR3 sequences, over 25% of which are singletons. Trimming shortened V by 6 bases and J by 7 bases, and 12 bases separated the two germline ends. From germline, CDR1 is WNHNN and CDR2 SYGVQD (reference sequence). This CDR3 spans 12 amino acids. This clonotype was detected a few times.

This receptor was taken from a woman aged 30 to 39 in good health. This chain joins TRBV10-1 and TRBJ1-1; D is unclear. The material sequenced was blood. The CDR3 loop is CASSPNTNEAFF. The DNA of the CDR3 is TGCGCCAGCAGCCCGAACACAAATGAAGCTTTCTTT.